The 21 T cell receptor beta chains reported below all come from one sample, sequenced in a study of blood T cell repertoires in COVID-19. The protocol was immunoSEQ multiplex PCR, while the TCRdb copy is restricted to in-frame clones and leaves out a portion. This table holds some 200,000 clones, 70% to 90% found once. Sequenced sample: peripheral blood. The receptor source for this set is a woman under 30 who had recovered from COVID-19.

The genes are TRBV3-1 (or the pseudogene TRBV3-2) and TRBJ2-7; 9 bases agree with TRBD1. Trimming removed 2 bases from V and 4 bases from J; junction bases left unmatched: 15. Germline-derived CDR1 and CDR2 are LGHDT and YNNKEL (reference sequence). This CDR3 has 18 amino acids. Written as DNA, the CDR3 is TGTGCCAGCAGCCAACCCCGCCGGGACAGGGAAGAATTGTACGAGCAGTACTTC. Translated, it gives CASSQPRRDREELYEQYF.

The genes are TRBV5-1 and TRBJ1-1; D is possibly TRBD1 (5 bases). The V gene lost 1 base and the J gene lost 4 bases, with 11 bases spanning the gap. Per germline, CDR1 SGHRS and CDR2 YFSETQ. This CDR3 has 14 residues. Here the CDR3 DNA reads TGCGCCAGCAGCTTGTCTAGGGGAACCACTGAAGCTTTCTTT. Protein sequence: CASSLSRGTTEAFF.

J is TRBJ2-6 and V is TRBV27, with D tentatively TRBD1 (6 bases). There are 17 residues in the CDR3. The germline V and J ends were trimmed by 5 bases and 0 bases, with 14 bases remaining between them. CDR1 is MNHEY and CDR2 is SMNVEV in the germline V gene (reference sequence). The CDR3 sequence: CASSPLTGNSGANVLTF. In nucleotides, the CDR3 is TGTGCCAGCAGTCCACTGACAGGCAACTCTGGGGCCAACGTCCTGACTTTC.

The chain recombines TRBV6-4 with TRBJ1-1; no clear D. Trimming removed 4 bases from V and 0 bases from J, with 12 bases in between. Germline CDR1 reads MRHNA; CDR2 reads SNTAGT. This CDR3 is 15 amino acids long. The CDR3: CASSAVAGLNTEAFF. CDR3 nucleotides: TGTGCCAGCAGTGCTGTGGCGGGTTTGAACACTGAAGCTTTCTTT.

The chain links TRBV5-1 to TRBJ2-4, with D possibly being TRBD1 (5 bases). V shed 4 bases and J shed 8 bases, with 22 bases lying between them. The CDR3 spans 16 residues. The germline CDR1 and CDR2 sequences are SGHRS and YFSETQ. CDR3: CASSLGFAGAADIQYF. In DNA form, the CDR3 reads TGCGCCAGCAGCCTAGGGTTCGCTGGGGCGGCGGACATTCAGTACTTC.

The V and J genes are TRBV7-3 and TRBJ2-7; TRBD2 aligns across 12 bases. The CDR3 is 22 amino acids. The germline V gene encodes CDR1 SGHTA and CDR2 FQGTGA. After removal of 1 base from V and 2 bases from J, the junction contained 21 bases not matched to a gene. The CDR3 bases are TGTGCCAGCAGCTTAATCCACTCACCCGGACTAGCGGGACCTTCCTTGACCTACGAGCAGTACTTC. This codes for CASSLIHSPGLAGPSLTYEQYF.

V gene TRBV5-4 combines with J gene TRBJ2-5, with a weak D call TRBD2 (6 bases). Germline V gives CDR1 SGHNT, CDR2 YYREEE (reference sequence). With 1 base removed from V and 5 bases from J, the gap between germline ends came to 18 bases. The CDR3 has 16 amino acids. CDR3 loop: CASSLYVGEARETQYF. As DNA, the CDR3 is TGTGCCAGCAGCTTGTATGTAGGGGAGGCTCGGGAGACCCAGTACTTC.

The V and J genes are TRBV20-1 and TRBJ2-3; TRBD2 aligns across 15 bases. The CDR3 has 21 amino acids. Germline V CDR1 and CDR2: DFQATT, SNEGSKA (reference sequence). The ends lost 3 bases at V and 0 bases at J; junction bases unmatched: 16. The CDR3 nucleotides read TGCAGTGCTAGTAACCCCCCCGGGACTAGCGGGGGGCCGGCGAGCACAGATACGCAGTATTTT. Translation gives CSASNPPGTSGGPASTDTQYF.

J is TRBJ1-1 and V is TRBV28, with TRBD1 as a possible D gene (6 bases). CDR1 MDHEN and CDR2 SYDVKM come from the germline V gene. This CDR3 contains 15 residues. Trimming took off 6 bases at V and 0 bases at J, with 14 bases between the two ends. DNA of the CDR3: TGTGCCAGCAGCCGGGACATAAATATGAACACTGAAGCTTTCTTT. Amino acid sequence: CASSRDINMNTEAFF. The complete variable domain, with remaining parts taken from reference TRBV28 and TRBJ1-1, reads DVKVTQSSRYLVKRTGEKVFLECVQDMDHENMFWYRQDPGLGLRLIYFSYDVKMKEKGDIPEGYSVSREKKERFSLILESASTNQTSMYLCASSRDINMNTEAFFGQGTRLTVV.

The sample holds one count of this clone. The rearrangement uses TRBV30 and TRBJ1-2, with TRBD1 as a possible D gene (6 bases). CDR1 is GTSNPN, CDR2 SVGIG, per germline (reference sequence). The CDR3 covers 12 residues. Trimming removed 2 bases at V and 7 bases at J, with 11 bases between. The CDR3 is CAWSNLGAGYTF. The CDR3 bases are TGTGCCTGGAGTAATCTGGGGGCTGGCTACACCTTC.

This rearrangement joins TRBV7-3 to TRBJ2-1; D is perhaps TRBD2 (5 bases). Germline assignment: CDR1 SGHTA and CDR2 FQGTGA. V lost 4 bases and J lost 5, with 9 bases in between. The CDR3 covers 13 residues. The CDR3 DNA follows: TGTGCCAGCAGCTCGGGAATAAACAATGAGCAGTTCTTC. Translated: CASSSGINNEQFF.

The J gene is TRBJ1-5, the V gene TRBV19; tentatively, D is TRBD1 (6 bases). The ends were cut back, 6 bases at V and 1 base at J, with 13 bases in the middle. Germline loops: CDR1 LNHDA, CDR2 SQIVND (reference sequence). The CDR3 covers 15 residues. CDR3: CASRSGTQSNQPQHF. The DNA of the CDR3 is TGTGCCAGTAGGTCCGGGACACAGAGCAATCAGCCCCAGCATTTT.

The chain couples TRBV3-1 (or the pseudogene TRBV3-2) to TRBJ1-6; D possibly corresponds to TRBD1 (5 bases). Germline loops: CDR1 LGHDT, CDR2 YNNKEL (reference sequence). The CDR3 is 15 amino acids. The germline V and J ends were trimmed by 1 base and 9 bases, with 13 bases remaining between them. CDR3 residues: CASSQGGGSGSPLHF. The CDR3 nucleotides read TGTGCCAGCAGCCAAGGGGGGGGGTCGGGTTCACCCCTCCACTTT.

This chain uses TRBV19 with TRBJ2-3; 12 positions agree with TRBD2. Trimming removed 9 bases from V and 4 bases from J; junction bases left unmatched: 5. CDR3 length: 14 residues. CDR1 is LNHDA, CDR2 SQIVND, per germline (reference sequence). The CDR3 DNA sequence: TGTGCCAGCCAAACTAGCGGGAGGTCAGATACGCAGTATTTT. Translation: CASQTSGRSDTQYF.

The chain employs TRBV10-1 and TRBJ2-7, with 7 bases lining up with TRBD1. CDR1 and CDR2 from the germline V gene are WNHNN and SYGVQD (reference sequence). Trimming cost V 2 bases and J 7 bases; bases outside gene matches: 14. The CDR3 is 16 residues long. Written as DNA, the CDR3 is TGCGCCAGCAGTGAGGGGTCGACAGGGATCCTGGGGGAGCAGTACTTC. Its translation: CASSEGSTGILGEQYF.

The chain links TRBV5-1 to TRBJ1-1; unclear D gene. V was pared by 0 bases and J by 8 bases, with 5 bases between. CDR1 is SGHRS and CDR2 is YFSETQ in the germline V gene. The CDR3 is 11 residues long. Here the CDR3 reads CASSLEREAFF. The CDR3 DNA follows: TGCGCCAGCAGCTTGGAACGGGAAGCTTTCTTT. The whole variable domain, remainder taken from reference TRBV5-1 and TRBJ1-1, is KAGVTQTPRYLIKTRGQQVTLSCSPISGHRSVSWYQQTPGQGLQFLFEYFSETQRNKGNFPGRFSGRQFSNSRSEMNVSTLELGDSALYLCASSLEREAFFGQGTRLTVV.

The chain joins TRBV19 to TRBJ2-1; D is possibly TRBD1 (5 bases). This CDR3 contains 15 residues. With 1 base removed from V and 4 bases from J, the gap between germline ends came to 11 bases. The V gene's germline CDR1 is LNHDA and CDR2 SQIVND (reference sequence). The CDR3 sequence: CASSIGQFSYNEQFF. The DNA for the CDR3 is TGTGCCAGTAGTATAGGACAGTTCTCTTACAATGAGCAGTTCTTC.

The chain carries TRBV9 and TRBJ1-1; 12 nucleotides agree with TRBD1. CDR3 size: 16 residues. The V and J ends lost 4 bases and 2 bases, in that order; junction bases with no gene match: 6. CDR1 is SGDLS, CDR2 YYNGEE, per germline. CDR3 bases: TGTGCCAGCAGCTTGGGACAGGGGGCACACAACACTGAAGCTTTCTTT. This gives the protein CASSLGQGAHNTEAFF. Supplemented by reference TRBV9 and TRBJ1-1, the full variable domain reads DSGVTQTPKHLITATGQRVTLRCSPRSGDLSVYWYQQSLDQGLQFLIQYYNGEERAKGNILERFSAQQFPDLHSELNLSSLELGDSALYFCASSLGQGAHNTEAFFGQGTRLTVV.

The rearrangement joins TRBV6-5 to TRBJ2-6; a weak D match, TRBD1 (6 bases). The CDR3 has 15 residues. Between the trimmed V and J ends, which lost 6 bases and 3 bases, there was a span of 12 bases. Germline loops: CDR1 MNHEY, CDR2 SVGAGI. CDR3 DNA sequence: TGTGCCAGCAGGGCAGGGGAAAGTGGGGCCAACGTCCTGACTTTC. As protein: CASRAGESGANVLTF.

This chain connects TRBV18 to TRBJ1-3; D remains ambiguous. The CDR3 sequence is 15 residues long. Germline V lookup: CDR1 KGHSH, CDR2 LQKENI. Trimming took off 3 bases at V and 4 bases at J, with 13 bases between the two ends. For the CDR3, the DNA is TGTGCCAGCTCACCTACGATATGGGAGGGAAACACCATATATTTT. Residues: CASSPTIWEGNTIYF. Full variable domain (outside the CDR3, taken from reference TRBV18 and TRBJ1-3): NAGVMQNPRHLVRRRGQEARLRCSPMKGHSHVYWYRQLPEEGLKFMVYLQKENIIDESGMPKERFSAEFPKEGPSILRIQQVVRGDSAAYFCASSPTIWEGNTIYFGEGSWLTVV.

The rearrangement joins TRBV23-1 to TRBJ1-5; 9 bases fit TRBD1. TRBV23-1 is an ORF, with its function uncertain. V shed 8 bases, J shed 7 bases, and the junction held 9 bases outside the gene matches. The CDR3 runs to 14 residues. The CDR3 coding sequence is TGCGCCAGCTCCGGACAGGGGTTGAGACAGCCCCAGCATTTT. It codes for CASSGQGLRQPQHF.